These 19 T cell receptor beta chains share one sample of origin, sequenced in a study of patients and donors after allogeneic stem cell transplantation. TCRdb re-analysed the RT-PCR reads in MiXCR, keeping a single row per CDR3 protein. The table shows about 160,000 distinct CDR3 sequences, with about two fifths occurring only once. The material sequenced was blood, either unsorted or a sorted T cell fraction (not recorded which). These receptors were taken from a human donor who was either an allogeneic HSCT recipient or a stem cell or donor lymphocyte infusion donor (not recorded which). It is not recorded whose cells these are; they may come from a transplant donor.

V and J are TRBV27 and TRBJ2-3; 7 bases agree with TRBD2. Germline loops: CDR1 MNHEY, CDR2 SMNVEV (reference sequence). Germline trimming cut 2 bases from V and 6 bases from J; bases unmatched to any gene: 5. This CDR3 comprises 14 residues. The CDR3 DNA follows: TGTGCCAGCAGTTTACTAGCGGCACATGATACGCAGTATTTT. It encodes CASSLLAAHDTQYF.

V gene TRBV29-1 combines with J gene TRBJ1-2; D is unresolved. The V end was cut by 6 bases, the J end by 4 bases, with 15 bases between. CDR1 and CDR2 (germline): SQVTM, ANQGSEA. CDR3 length: 13 amino acids. CDR3 sequence reads: CSVHQRAGYGYTF. CDR3 sequence (DNA): TGCAGCGTCCACCAGCGGGCTGGCTATGGCTACACCTTC.

The V gene is TRBV12-3 or TRBV12-4, the J gene TRBJ1-2, with 8 bases lining up with TRBD1. J gave up 4 bases and V 3 bases, and 7 bases lay outside the gene matches. This CDR3 is 15 amino acids long. CDR3 protein: CASSFPTGDRYGYTF. CDR3 bases: TGTGCCAGCAGTTTCCCGACAGGGGACCGCTATGGCTACACCTTC.

V gene TRBV5-5 combines with J gene TRBJ1-6, with 8 bases identical to TRBD1. The CDR3 totals 15 residues. The germline CDR1 and CDR2 sequences are SGHKS and YYEKEE (reference sequence). V shed 4 bases, J shed 7 bases, and the junction held 7 bases outside the gene matches. CDR3 protein: CASSRGQGGNSPLHF. For the CDR3, the DNA is TGTGCCAGCAGCCGCGGACAGGGCGGGAATTCACCCCTCCACTTT.

This clonotype was observed a handful of times. The J gene is TRBJ1-1, the V gene TRBV3-1; D perhaps matches TRBD1 (6 bases). V was trimmed by 1 base and J by 3 bases, leaving 12 bases between them. CDR3 length equals 15 residues. CDR1 is LGHDT and CDR2 is YNNKEL in the germline V gene (reference sequence). CDR3 amino acids: CASSQANRVDTEAFF. CDR3 nucleotides: TGTGCCAGCAGCCAAGCGAACAGGGTGGACACTGAAGCTTTCTTT. Variable domain in full (rest from reference TRBV3-1 and TRBJ1-1): DTAVSQTPKYLVTQMGNDKSIKCEQNLGHDTMYWYKQDSKKFLKIMFSYNNKELIINETVPNRFSPKSPDKAHLNLHINSLELGDSAVYFCASSQANRVDTEAFFGQGTRLTVV.

The chain has TRBV12-3 or TRBV12-4 and TRBJ1-2; D may be TRBD1 (6 bases). Trimming pared 5 bases from V and 0 bases from J, leaving 16 bases between. The CDR3 runs to 16 residues. This CDR3 reads CASSGGQSPTNYGYTF. As DNA, the CDR3 is TGTGCCAGCAGTGGGGGGCAGTCCCCCACTAACTATGGCTACACCTTC.

This clonotype was seen more than once but under ten times. The chain joins TRBV12-3 or TRBV12-4 to TRBJ1-5; D is undetermined. V lost 8 bases and J 7 bases, leaving 18 bases between the germline ends. The CDR3 runs 14 residues. The CDR3 loop reads CASGAAGRRQPQHF. The CDR3 nucleotides are TGTGCCAGCGGTGCGGCGGGGAGGCGACAGCCCCAGCATTTT.

This clonotype was counted many times. The chain employs TRBV29-1 and TRBJ1-1; D not certain. The germline V gene encodes CDR1 SQVTM and CDR2 ANQGSEA. Trimming removed 3 bases from V and 5 bases from J, with 19 bases in between. The CDR3 has 15 residues. The CDR3 sequence is CSVESGRVVRTEAFF. CDR3 bases: TGCAGCGTTGAGAGCGGCCGAGTGGTCAGGACTGAAGCTTTCTTT.

This clonotype was recorded a few times. V usage is TRBV4-3 and J usage is TRBJ2-7; no definite D call. Per the germline V gene, CDR1 is LGHNA and CDR2 is YSLEER. The germline V and J ends were trimmed by 0 bases and 3 bases, with 15 bases remaining between them. The CDR3 contains 16 residues. CDR3 nucleotides: TGCGCCAGCAGCCAAGATACGGCCGGAACAAGCTACGAGCAGTACTTC. Translating gives CASSQDTAGTSYEQYF.

The rearrangement joins TRBV12-3 or TRBV12-4 to TRBJ1-4, with no clear D. This CDR3 has 17 amino acids. Deletions cut 0 bases from V and 7 bases from J, with 18 bases between. CDR3 bases: TGTGCCAGCAGTTTAGCGCTCCCCCGACAAGGGAGTGAAAAACTGTTTTTT. Encoded protein: CASSLALPRQGSEKLFF.

This clonotype has a handful of counts. V usage is TRBV2 and J usage is TRBJ2-3; D remains ambiguous. The V end was cut by 3 bases, the J end by 1 base, with 8 bases between. The CDR3 has 14 residues. CDR1 is SNHLY, CDR2 FYNNEI, per germline. In nucleotides, the CDR3 is TGTGCCAGCAGTGATTCCCATGGCACAGATACGCAGTATTTT. Its protein product is CASSDSHGTDTQYF.

This rearrangement joins TRBV12-3 or TRBV12-4 to TRBJ1-3, with unresolved D. CDR3 length equals 10 residues. Trimming left V 5 bases short and J 7 bases short, with 3 bases between. The CDR3 sequence is CASSANTIYF. CDR3 bases: TGTGCCAGCAGTGCGAACACCATATATTTT.

This clonotype was observed many times. The V and J genes are TRBV21-1 and TRBJ1-1. TRBV21-1 has pseudogene status. The CDR3 has 14 amino acids. The CDR3 sequence is CASSRGGPNTEAFF. The CDR3, as DNA: TGTGCCAGCAGCAGAGGAGGCCCGAACACTGAAGCTTTCTTT.

In this sample, this clonotype turned up a few times. V is TRBV27 and J is TRBJ2-2; D perhaps matches TRBD2 (5 bases). The germline V and J ends were trimmed by 7 bases and 2 bases, with 11 bases remaining between them. The CDR3 is made up of 14 amino acids. Germline loops: CDR1 MNHEY, CDR2 SMNVEV (reference sequence). The CDR3 sequence: CASTAGYNTGELFF. Written as DNA, the CDR3 is TGTGCCAGCACCGCGGGTTATAACACCGGGGAGCTGTTTTTT.

As for this clonotype: Germline and junction disagree at one end, which may indicate a read error. The chain links TRBV29-1 to TRBJ2-1, with 12 bases matching TRBD2. The CDR3 has 16 residues. Germline loops: CDR1 SQVTM, CDR2 ANQGSEA. This CDR3 is CSVNGLAGTLYNEQLF. The CDR3 DNA sequence: TGCAGCGTTAACGGACTAGCGGGGACCCTTTACAATGAGCAGCTCTTC.

J is TRBJ1-2 and V is TRBV7-9; D is undetermined. The CDR3 extends over 15 amino acids. Per germline, CDR1 SEHNR and CDR2 FQNEAQ (reference sequence). Trimming shortened V by 1 base and J by 1 base, and 10 bases separated the two germline ends. CDR3 region: CASSLVGRINYGYTF. In DNA, the CDR3 is TGTGCCAGCAGCTTAGTGGGCCGGATTAACTATGGCTACACCTTC.

This clonotype has more than one count but fewer than ten. The chain employs TRBV5-1 and TRBJ1-1; 7 nucleotides line up with TRBD1. CDR3 length: 16 residues. Germline CDR1 reads SGHRS; CDR2 reads YFSETQ. J was trimmed by 0 bases and V by 4 bases; bases with no gene match: 9. For the CDR3, the DNA is TGCGCCAGCAGCCGCGCTCGGGACAGCATGAACACTGAAGCTTTCTTT. Translating it yields CASSRARDSMNTEAFF.

This chain links TRBV7-2 with TRBJ2-1; TRBD2 agrees at 8 bases. This CDR3 has 15 residues. After removal of 1 base from V and 6 bases from J, the junction contained 5 bases not matched to a gene. Per germline, CDR1 SGHTA and CDR2 FQGNSA. DNA of the CDR3: TGTGCCAGCAGCTTAGTTCGGGGGGGCCTCAATGAGCAGTTCTTC. Translation: CASSLVRGGLNEQFF.

This clonotype has only a few counts. This chain joins TRBV10-3 and TRBJ1-1; 10 bases fit TRBD1. Trimming removed 4 bases from V and 5 bases from J; junction bases left unmatched: 7. Germline assignment: CDR1 ENHRY and CDR2 SYGVKD. The CDR3 contains 15 residues. Here the CDR3 reads CAISAMDRGGTEAFF. In DNA form, the CDR3 reads TGTGCCATCAGTGCAATGGACAGGGGGGGGACTGAAGCTTTCTTT.